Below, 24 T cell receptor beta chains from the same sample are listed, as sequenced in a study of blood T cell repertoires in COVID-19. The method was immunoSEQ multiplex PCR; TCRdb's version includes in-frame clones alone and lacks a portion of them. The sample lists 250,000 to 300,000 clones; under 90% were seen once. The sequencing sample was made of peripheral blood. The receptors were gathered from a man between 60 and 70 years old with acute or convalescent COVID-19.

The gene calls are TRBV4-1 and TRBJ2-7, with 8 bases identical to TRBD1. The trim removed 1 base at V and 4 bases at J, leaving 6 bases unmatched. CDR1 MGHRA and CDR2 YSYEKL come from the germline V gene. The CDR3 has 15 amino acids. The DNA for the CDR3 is TGCGCCAGCAGCCAAGTGAGAACAGGGGGATACGAGCAGTACTTC. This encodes CASSQVRTGGYEQYF.

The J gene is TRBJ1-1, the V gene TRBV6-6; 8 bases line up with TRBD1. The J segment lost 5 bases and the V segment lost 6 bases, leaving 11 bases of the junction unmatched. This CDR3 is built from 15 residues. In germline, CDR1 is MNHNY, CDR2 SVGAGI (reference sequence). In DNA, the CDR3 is TGTGCCAGCAGCCAACTGGACAGGGACCGAACTGAAGCTTTCTTT. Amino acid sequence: CASSQLDRDRTEAFF.

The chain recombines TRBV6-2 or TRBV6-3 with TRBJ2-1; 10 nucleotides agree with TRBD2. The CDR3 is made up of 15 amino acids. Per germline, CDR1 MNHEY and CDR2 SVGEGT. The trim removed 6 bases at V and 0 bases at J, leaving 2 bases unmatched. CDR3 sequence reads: CASSPSGGSYNEQFF. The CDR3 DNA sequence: TGTGCCAGCAGCCCTAGCGGGGGCTCCTACAATGAGCAGTTCTTC.

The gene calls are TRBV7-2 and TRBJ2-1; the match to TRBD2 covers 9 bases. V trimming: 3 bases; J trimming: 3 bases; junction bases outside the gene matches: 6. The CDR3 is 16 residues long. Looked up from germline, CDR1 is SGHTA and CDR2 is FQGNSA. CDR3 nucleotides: TGTGCCAGCAGCTTTTCTAGCGGGGCCTTCTACAATGAGCAGTTCTTC. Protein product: CASSFSSGAFYNEQFF. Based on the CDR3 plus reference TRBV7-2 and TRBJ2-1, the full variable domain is GAGVSQSPSNKVTEKGKDVELRCDPISGHTALYWYRQSLGQGLEFLIYFQGNSAPDKSGLPSDRFSAERTGGSVSTLTIQRTQQEDSAVYLCASSFSSGAFYNEQFFGPGTRLTVL.

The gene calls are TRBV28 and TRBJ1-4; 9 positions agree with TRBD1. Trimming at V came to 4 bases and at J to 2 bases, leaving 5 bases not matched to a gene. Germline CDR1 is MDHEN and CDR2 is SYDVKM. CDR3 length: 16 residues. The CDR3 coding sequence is TGTGCCAGCAGTTCGGACAGGGGTTCGACTAATGAAAAACTGTTTTTT. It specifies CASSSDRGSTNEKLFF.

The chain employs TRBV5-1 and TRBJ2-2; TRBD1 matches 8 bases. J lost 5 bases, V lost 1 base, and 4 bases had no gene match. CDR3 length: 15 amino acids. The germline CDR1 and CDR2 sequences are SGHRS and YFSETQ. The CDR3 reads CASSLFYRGTGELFF. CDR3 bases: TGCGCCAGCAGCTTGTTCTACAGGGGGACCGGGGAGCTGTTTTTT. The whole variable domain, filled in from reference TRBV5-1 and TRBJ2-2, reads KAGVTQTPRYLIKTRGQQVTLSCSPISGHRSVSWYQQTPGQGLQFLFEYFSETQRNKGNFPGRFSGRQFSNSRSEMNVSTLELGDSALYLCASSLFYRGTGELFFGEGSRLTVL.

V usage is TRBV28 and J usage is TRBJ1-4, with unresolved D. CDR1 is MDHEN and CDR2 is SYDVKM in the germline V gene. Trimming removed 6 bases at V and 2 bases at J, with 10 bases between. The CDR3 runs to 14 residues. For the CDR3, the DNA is TGTGCCAGCAGACAAAGGCGGACTAATGAAAAACTGTTTTTT. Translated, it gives CASRQRRTNEKLFF.

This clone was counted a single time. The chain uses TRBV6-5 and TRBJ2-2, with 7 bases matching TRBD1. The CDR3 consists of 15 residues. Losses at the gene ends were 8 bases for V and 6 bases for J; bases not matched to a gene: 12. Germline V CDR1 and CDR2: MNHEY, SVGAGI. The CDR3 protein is CASSDRVVLAGELFF. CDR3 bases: TGTGCCAGCTCCGACAGGGTGGTTCTCGCCGGGGAGCTGTTTTTT.

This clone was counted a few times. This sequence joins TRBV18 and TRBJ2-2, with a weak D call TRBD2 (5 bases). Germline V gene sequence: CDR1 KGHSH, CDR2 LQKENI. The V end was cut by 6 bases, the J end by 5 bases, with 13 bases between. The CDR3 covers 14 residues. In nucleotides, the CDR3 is TGTGCCAGCTCCTCGGGGTCTCGGACCGGGGAGCTGTTTTTT. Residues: CASSSGSRTGELFF.

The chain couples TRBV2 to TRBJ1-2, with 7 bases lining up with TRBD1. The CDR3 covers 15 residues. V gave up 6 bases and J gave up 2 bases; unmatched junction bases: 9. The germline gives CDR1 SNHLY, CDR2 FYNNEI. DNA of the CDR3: TGTGCCAGCAGGGCAGGGGGATTTGCGAACTATGGCTACACCTTC. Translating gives CASRAGGFANYGYTF.

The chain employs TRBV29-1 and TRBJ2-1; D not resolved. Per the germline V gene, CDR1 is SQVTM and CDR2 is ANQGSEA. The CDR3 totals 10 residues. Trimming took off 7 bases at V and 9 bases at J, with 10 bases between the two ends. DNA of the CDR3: TGCAGCGCCTCTCCCGGTGAGCAGTTCTTC. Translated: CSASPGEQFF.

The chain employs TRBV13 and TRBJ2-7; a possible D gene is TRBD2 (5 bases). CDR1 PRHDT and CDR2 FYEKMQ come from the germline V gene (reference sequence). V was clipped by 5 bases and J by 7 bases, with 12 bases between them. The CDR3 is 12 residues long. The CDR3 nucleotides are TGTGCCAGCAGCCCCCGTCGGAGGGAGCAGTACTTC. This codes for CASSPRRREQYF.

CDR3 coding DNA: TGTGCCAGCAGTTACTCGAGCGGTAAAGGGGAGCTGTTTTTT. Amino acids: CASSYSSGKGELFF. This sequence joins TRBV6-5 and TRBJ2-2; perhaps TRBD2 as D (5 bases). Germline lookup yields CDR1 MNHEY and CDR2 SVGAGI. The V gene lost 0 bases and the J gene lost 8 bases, with 10 bases spanning the gap. The CDR3 runs 14 residues.

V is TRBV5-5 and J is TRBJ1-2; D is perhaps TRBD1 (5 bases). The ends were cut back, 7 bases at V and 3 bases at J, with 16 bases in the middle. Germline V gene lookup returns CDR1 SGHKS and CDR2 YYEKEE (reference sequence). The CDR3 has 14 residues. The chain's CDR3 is CASGANQGYYGYTF. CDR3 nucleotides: TGTGCCAGCGGGGCCAATCAGGGTTACTATGGCTACACCTTC.

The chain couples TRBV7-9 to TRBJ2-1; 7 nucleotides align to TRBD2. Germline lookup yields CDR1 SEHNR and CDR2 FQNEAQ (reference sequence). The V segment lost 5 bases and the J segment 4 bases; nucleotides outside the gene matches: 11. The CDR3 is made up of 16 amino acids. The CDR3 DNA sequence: TGTGCCAGCAGCAAGTGGGAGGGCCTAGGTTACAATGAGCAGTTCTTC. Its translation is CASSKWEGLGYNEQFF.

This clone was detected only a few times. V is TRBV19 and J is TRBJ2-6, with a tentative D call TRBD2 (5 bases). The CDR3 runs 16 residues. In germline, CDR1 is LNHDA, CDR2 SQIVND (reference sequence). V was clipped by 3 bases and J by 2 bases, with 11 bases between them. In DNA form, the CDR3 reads TGTGCCAGTAGTATTTGGAGGTTCCCTGGGGCCAACGTCCTGACTTTC. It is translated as CASSIWRFPGANVLTF. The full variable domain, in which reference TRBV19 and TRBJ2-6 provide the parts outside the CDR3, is DGGITQSPKYLFRKEGQNVTLSCEQNLNHDAMYWYRQDPGQGLRLIYYSQIVNDFQKGDIAEGYSVSREKKESFPLTVTSAQKNPTAFYLCASSIWRFPGANVLTFGAGSRLTVL.

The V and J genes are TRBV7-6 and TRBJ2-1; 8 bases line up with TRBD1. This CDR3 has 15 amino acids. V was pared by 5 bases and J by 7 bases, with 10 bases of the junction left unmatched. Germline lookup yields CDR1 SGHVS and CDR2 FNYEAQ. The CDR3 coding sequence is TGTGCCAGCAGCCGCCGACCGACAGGGGAGAATGAGCAGTTCTTC. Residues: CASSRRPTGENEQFF.

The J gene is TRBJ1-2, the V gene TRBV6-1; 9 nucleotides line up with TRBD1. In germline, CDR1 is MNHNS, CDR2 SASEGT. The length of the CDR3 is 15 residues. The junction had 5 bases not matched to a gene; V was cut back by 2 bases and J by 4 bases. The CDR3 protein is CASSEKDRGIYGYTF. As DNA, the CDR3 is TGTGCCAGCAGTGAAAAGGACAGGGGAATCTATGGCTACACCTTC.

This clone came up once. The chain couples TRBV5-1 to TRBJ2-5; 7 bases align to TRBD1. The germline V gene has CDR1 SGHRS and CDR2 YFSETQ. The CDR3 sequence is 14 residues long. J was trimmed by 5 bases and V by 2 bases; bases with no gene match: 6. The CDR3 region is CASSFWGTAETQYF. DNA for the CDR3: TGCGCCAGCAGCTTCTGGGGGACAGCTGAGACCCAGTACTTC.

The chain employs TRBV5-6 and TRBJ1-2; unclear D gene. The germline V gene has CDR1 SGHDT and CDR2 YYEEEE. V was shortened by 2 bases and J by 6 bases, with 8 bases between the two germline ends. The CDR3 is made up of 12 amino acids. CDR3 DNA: TGTGCCAGCAGCTTCACACCCAATGGCTACACCTTC. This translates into CASSFTPNGYTF.

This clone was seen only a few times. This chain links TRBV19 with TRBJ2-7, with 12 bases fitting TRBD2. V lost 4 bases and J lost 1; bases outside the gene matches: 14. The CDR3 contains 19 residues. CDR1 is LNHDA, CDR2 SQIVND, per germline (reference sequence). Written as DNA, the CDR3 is TGTGCCAGTAGTACACGGACAGGACTAGCGGGACTAGCATCCTACGAGCAGTACTTC. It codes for CASSTRTGLAGLASYEQYF.

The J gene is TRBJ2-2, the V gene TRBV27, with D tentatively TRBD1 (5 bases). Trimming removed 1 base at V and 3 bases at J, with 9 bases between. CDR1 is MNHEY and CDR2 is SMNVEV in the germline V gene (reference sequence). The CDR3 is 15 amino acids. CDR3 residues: CASSLWGSDTGELFF. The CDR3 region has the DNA TGTGCCAGCAGTTTATGGGGCTCGGACACCGGGGAGCTGTTTTTT.

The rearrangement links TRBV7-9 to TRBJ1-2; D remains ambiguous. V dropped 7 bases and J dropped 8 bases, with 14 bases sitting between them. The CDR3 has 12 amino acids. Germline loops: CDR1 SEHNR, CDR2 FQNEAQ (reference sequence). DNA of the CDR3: TGTGCCAGCACCATGAGTGTCGGGGGCTACACCTTC. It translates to CASTMSVGGYTF.

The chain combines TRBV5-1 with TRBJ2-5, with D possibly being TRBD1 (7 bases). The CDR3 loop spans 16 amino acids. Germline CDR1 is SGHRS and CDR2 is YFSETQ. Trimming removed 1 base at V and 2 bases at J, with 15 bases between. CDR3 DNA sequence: TGCGCCAGCAGCTTGCCAAGTCAGGGGGGACAAGAGACCCAGTACTTC. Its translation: CASSLPSQGGQETQYF.